The present entry profiles one T cell receptor (beta chain) with its context. What it recognizes is unknown. TCRdb keeps only in-frame clones here, not all; method: immunoSEQ multiplex PCR. Found here are some 110,000 clones, 88% of them singletons; the top ten hold around 3.8%. The CDR3 loop spans 16 amino acids. Germline-derived CDR1 and CDR2 are KGHDR and SFDVKD. Unmatched junction bases numbered 9, after V lost 4 bases and J lost 4 bases. This record comes from a study of T cell responses to AZD1222 COVID-19 vaccine. Study findings and constraints: Donors skewed white British and female; clonal diversity was possibly underestimated. Baseline serology detected seropositivity in only six AZD1222 recipients. Regions 160-218 and 743-854 dominated among vaccine-associated CD4 TCRs spanning spike.

The sequenced sample was peripheral blood, obtained 28 days after the second AZD1222 dose. The TCR comes from an adult who received the AZD1222 COVID-19 vaccine. The rearrangement joins TRBV24-1 to TRBJ2-5; TRBD1 matches at 9 bases. Here the CDR3 reads CATSEPGTGSRETQYF. Written as DNA, the CDR3 is TGTGCCACCAGTGAACCCGGGACAGGGAGTCGAGAGACCCAGTACTTC.